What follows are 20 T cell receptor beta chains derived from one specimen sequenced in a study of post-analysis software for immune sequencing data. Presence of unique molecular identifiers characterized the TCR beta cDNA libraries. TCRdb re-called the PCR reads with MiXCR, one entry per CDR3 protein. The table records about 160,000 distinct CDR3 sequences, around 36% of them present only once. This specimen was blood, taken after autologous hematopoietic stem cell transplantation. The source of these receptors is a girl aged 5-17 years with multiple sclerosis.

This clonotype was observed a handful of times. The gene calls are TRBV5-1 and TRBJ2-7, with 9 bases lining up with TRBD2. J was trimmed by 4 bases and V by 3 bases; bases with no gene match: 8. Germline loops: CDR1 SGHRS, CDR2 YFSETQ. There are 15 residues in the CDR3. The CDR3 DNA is TGCGCCAGCAGCTCCCGCGGGAGGGCCGATTACGAGCAGTACTTC. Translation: CASSSRGRADYEQYF. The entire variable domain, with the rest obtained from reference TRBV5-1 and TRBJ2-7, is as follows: KAGVTQTPRYLIKTRGQQVTLSCSPISGHRSVSWYQQTPGQGLQFLFEYFSETQRNKGNFPGRFSGRQFSNSRSEMNVSTLELGDSALYLCASSSRGRADYEQYFGPGTRLTVT.

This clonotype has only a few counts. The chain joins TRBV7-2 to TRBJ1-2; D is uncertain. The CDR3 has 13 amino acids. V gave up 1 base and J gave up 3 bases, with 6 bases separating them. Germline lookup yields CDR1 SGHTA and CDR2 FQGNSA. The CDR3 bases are TGTGCCAGCAGCTTAGGGTGGTACTATGGCTACACCTTC. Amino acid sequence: CASSLGWYYGYTF. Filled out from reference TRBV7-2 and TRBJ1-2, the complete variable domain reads GAGVSQSPSNKVTEKGKDVELRCDPISGHTALYWYRQSLGQGLEFLIYFQGNSAPDKSGLPSDRFSAERTGGSVSTLTIQRTQQEDSAVYLCASSLGWYYGYTFGSGTRLTVV.

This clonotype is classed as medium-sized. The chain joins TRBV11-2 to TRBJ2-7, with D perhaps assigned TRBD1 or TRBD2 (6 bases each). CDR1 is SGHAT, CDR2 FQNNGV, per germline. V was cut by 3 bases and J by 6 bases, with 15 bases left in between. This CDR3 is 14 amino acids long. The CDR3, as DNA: TGTGCCAGCAGCTTCGGGGGCCCCCTTGGCGAGCAGTACTTC. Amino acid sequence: CASSFGGPLGEQYF. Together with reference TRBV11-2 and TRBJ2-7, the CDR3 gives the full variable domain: EAGVAQSPRYKIIEKRQSVAFWCNPISGHATLYWYQQILGQGPKLLIQFQNNGVVDDSQLPKDRFSAERLKGVDSTLKIQPAKLEDSAVYLCASSFGGPLGEQYFGPGTRLTVT.

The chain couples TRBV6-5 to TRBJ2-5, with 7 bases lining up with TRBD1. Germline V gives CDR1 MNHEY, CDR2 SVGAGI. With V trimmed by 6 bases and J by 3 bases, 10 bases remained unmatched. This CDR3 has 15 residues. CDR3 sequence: CASSLLGDSKETQYF. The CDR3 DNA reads TGTGCCAGCAGCCTGTTGGGGGACAGCAAAGAGACCCAGTACTTC.

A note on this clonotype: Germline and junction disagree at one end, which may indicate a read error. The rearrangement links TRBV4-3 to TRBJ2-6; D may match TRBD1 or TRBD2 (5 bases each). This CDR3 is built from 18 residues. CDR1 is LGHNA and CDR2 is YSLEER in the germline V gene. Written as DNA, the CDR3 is TGCGCCAGCAGCCAAGATTGGGACCTTACCTCTGGGGCCAACGTCCGGACTTTC. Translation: CASSQDWDLTSGANVRTF.

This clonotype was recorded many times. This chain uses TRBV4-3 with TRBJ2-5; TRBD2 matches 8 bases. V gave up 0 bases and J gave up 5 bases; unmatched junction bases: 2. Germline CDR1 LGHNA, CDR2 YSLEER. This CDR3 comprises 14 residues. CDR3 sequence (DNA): TGCGCCAGCAGCCAAGAAAGCGGGAGTGAGACCCAGTACTTC. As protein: CASSQESGSETQYF.

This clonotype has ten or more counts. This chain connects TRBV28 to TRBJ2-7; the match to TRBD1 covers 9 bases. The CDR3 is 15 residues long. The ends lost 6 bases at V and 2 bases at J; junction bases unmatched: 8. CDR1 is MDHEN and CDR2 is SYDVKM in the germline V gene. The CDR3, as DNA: TGTGCCAGCAGCAACGTGGGGACAGGGACCTACGAGCAGTACTTC. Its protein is CASSNVGTGTYEQYF.

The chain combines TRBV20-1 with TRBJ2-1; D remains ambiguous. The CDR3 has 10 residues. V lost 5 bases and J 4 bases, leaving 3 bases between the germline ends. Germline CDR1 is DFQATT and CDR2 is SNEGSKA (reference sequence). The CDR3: CSAEYNEQFF. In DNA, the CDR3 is TGCAGTGCTGAATACAATGAGCAGTTCTTC.

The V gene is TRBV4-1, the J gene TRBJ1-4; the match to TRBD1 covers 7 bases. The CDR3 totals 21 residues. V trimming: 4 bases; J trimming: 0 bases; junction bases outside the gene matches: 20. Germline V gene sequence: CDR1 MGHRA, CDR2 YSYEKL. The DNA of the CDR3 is TGCGCCAGCAGCCCAAGTTGCCCGCCGACAGGGTATTATGCAACTAATGAAAAACTGTTTTTT. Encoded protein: CASSPSCPPTGYYATNEKLFF.

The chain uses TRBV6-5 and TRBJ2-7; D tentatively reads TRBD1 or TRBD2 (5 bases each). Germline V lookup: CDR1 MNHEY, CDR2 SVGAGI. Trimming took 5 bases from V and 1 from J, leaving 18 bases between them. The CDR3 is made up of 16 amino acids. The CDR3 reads CASSLKGPLGSYEQYF. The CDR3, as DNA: TGTGCCAGCAGTCTCAAGGGACCCCTAGGGTCCTACGAGCAGTACTTC.

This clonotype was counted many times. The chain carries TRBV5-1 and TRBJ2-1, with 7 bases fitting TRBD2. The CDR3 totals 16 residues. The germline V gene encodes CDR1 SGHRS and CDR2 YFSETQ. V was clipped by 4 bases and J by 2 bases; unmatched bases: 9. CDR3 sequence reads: CASSLQASGPYNEQFF. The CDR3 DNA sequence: TGCGCCAGCAGCCTGCAAGCTAGCGGTCCCTACAATGAGCAGTTCTTC.

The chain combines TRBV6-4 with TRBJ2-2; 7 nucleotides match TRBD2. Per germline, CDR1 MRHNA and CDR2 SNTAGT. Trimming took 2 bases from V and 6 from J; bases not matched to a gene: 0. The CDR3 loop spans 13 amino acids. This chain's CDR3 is CASSDREAGELFF. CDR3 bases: TGTGCCAGCAGTGACCGGGAGGCCGGGGAGCTGTTTTTT.

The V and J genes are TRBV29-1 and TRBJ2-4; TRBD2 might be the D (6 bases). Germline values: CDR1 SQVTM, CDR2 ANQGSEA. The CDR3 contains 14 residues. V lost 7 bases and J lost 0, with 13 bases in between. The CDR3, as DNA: TGCAGCGCCAGGGACTTTCTAGCCAAAAACATTCAGTACTTC. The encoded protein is CSARDFLAKNIQYF.

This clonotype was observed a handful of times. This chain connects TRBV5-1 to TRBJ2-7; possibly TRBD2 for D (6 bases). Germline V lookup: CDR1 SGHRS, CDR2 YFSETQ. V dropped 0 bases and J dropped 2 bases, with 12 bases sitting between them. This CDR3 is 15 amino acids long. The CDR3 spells CASSLAGTFPYEQYF. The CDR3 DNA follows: TGCGCCAGCAGCTTGGCCGGGACTTTTCCCTACGAGCAGTACTTC.

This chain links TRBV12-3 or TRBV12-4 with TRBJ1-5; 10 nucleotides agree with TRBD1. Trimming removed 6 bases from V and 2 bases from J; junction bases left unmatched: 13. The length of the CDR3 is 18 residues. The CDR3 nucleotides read TGTGCCAGCAGCACCGGGGACAGGGGTATTTGGCGCAATCAGCCCCAGCATTTT. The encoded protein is CASSTGDRGIWRNQPQHF.

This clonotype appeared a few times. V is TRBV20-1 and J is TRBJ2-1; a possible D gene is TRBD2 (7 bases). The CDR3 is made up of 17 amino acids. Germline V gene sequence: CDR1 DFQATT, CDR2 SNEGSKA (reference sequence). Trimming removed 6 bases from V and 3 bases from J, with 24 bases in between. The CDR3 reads CSALGAGSQGYYNEQFF. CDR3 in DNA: TGCAGTGCCCTCGGAGCGGGGTCACAGGGATACTACAATGAGCAGTTCTTC.

Here the CDR3 reads CASSPRGAGLGGSGYNEQFF. As DNA, the CDR3 is TGTGCCAGCAGCCCGCGAGGAGCGGGATTGGGGGGTAGCGGATACAATGAGCAGTTCTTC. The J gene is TRBJ2-1, the V gene TRBV9; 7 nucleotides agree with TRBD2. Germline assignment: CDR1 SGDLS and CDR2 YYNGEE. Trimming at V came to 4 bases and at J to 4 bases, leaving 23 bases not matched to a gene. This CDR3 is built from 20 residues.

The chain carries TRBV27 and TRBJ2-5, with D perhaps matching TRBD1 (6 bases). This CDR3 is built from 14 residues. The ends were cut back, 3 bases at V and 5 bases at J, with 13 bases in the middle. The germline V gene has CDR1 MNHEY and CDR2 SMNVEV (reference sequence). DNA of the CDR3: TGTGCCAGCAGTTTGGGGGCGCCTGGGGAGACCCAGTACTTC. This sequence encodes CASSLGAPGETQYF.

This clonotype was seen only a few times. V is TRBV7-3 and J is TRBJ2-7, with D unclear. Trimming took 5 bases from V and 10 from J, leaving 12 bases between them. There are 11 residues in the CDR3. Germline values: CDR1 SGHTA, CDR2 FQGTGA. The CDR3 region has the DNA TGTGCCAGCAGCGAGACCTCAACCCAGTACTTC. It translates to CASSETSTQYF. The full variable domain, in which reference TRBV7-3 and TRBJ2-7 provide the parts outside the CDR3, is GAGVSQTPSNKVTEKGKYVELRCDPISGHTALYWYRQSLGQGPEFLIYFQGTGAADDSGLPNDRFFAVRPEGSVSTLKIQRTERGDSAVYLCASSETSTQYFGPGTRLTVT.

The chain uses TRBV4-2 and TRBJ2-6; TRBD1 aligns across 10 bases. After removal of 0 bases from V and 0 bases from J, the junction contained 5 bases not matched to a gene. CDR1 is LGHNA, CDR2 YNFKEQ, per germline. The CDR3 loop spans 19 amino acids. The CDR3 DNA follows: TGTGCCAGCAGCCAAGATAAGGGGACAGGGGTCTCTGGGGCCAACGTCCTGACTTTC. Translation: CASSQDKGTGVSGANVLTF.